This T cell receptor beta chain was sequenced in a study of cytomegalovirus exposure and HLA in healthy donors. With 60 Vbeta and 13 Jbeta primers, the PCR was carried out. The assay was immunoSEQ multiplex PCR, and TCRdb's table has in-frame clones only and misses some. This sample's table has fewer than 60,000 clones. Specimen: PBMCs. This clonotype was obtained from a woman younger than 45 in good health and CMV-seropositive.

This CDR3 reads CASGLGQGAFQPQHF. For the CDR3, the DNA is TGTGCTAGTGGTTTGGGGCAGGGGGCTTTTCAGCCCCAGCATTTT. The chain combines TRBV12-5 with TRBJ1-5; TRBD1 agrees at 8 bases. This CDR3 is 15 amino acids long. CDR1 is LGHNT and CDR2 is FRNRAP in the germline V gene. J lost 6 bases, V lost 1 base, and 5 bases had no gene match.